This is a list of T cell receptor beta chains from one sample in a study of control samples from healthy donors and cancer patients. TCRdb's table, derived via immunoSEQ multiplex PCR, lists solely in-frame clones and lacks some. The sample contains some 100,000 clones, around 88% of which appear only once. The sequencing input was blood. The origin of the receptors is a man younger than 40 in good health. Both conserved end residues are part of each CDR3. A D gene is named only where the DNA matches it firmly. Only some rows state a clone size, as once, few, many or a class for expanded clones.

CDR3 DNA | CDR3 protein | D gene | J gene | V gene | clone size
TGCAGTGCTACTCCCCAAGAGACCCAGTACTTC | CSATPQETQYF | . | TRBJ2-5 | TRBV20-1 | .
TGTGCCAGCAGTTTCGACAATGAGCAGTTCTTC | CASSFDNEQFF | . | TRBJ2-1 | TRBV6-5 | .
TGCGCCAGCAGCCAAGATGTGGTAGGCTCCTACAATGAGCAGTTCTTC | CASSQDVVGSYNEQFF | . | TRBJ2-1 | TRBV4-3 | .
TGTGCCAGCAGCTTCTCCGGGACTAGCTCCTACAATGAGCAGTTCTTC | CASSFSGTSSYNEQFF | TRBD2 | TRBJ2-1 | TRBV7-2 | .
TGTGCCAGTAGTACCAACTCCCGACAGACGAGCAATCAGCCCCAGCATTTT | CASSTNSRQTSNQPQHF | . | TRBJ1-5 | TRBV19 | .
TGTGCCAGCAGTGAAGCGCTACGGGTTACCAATCAGCCCCAGCATTTT | CASSEALRVTNQPQHF | . | TRBJ1-5 | TRBV6-1 | .
TGTGCCAGCAGCCTAGAAGCTAGGGCAGATACGCAGTATTTT | CASSLEARADTQYF | . | TRBJ2-3 | TRBV11-2 | .
TGTGCCAGCAGCTTATCGAGGGACACTGAAGCTTTCTTT | CASSLSRDTEAFF | . | TRBJ1-1 | TRBV7-3 | .
TGTGCCAGCAGCCAAGATACAGGGATGGCTTTCTTT | CASSQDTGMAFF | . | TRBJ1-1 | TRBV3-1/TRBV3-2 | .
TGTGCCAGCAGCTTGGTCGGGGGAGTGGTCCAGTACTTC | CASSLVGGVVQYF | . | TRBJ2-5 | TRBV5-4 | once
TGTGCCAGCAGCTTGACCTCGGGGGCCCGCTCCTACAATGAGCAGTTCTTC | CASSLTSGARSYNEQFF | . | TRBJ2-1 | TRBV7-3 | .
TGCACCAGCAGAGCAGGGATCCAAGAGACCCAGTACTTC | CTSRAGIQETQYF | . | TRBJ2-5 | TRBV1 | .
TGTGCCAGCAGTCGACAGGGGCTTACAGATACGCAGTATTTT | CASSRQGLTDTQYF | TRBD1 | TRBJ2-3 | TRBV27 | .
TGTGCCAGCAGCTGGGGACAGGGGGCAGCCGGGGAGCTGTTTTTT | CASSWGQGAAGELFF | TRBD1 | TRBJ2-2 | TRBV7-2 | .
TGTGCCGGCTCACTGTCAGCCTACGAGCAGTACTTC | CAGSLSAYEQYF | . | TRBJ2-7 | TRBV18 | .
TGTGCCAGCAGTTACAGGGGCCAGACCCAGTACTTC | CASSYRGQTQYF | TRBD1 | TRBJ2-5 | TRBV12-3/TRBV12-4 | .
TGTGCCAGCAGTTACGATGGTCAGGTGAATCAGCCCCAGCATTTT | CASSYDGQVNQPQHF | . | TRBJ1-5 | TRBV6-6 | few
TGTGCCAGCAGGCAACACGCAGGGGCGGGGAACACTGAAGCTTTCTTT | CASRQHAGAGNTEAFF | . | TRBJ1-1 | TRBV13 | .
TGTGCCATCAGCCCCCACGGGGGCGGTGGGATGAACACTGAAGCTTTCTTT | CAISPHGGGGMNTEAFF | . | TRBJ1-1 | TRBV10-3 | .
TGTGCCAGCAGTTCCCGACAGGGGGCGGGCACTGAAGCTTTCTTT | CASSSRQGAGTEAFF | TRBD1 | TRBJ1-1 | TRBV27 | .
TGTGCCAGCAGTTTATACCTTCAGGGGGCGACCGGAGGGAGTCAGCCCCAGCATTTT | CASSLYLQGATGGSQPQHF | TRBD1 | TRBJ1-5 | TRBV28 | .
TGTGCCAGCAGTTTATGGACAGGGACTGCGGACATTCAGTACTTC | CASSLWTGTADIQYF | . | TRBJ2-4 | TRBV28 | .
TGTGCCAGCAGTTCGGGGGGGACAGGCAACACTGAAGCTTTCTTT | CASSSGGTGNTEAFF | TRBD1 | TRBJ1-1 | TRBV6-6 | few
TGCGCCAGCAGCCAAGTGGTGGCGGCGGGGGGGCTCCACGGGGAGCTGTTTTTT | CASSQVVAAGGLHGELFF | TRBD2 | TRBJ2-2 | TRBV4-1 | .
TGTGCCAGCAGCCCTATCGGTAACTATGGCTACACCTTC | CASSPIGNYGYTF | . | TRBJ1-2 | TRBV7-2 | few
TGTGCCAGCGGGACAAACACTGAAGCTTTCTTT | CASGTNTEAFF | . | TRBJ1-1 | TRBV28 | .
TGCGCCAGCAGCCAGGGACAAGCCCGTTTATATGGCTACACCTTC | CASSQGQARLYGYTF | . | TRBJ1-2 | TRBV4-1 | .
TGCGCCAGCAGCCAAACCGACAGTCTGAACACTGAAGCTTTCTTT | CASSQTDSLNTEAFF | . | TRBJ1-1 | TRBV4-3 | many
TGTGCCAGCAGCTGGGGACAGGGCTCCTACAATGAGCAGTTCTTC | CASSWGQGSYNEQFF | TRBD1 | TRBJ2-1 | TRBV14 | .
TGTGCCAGTAGCCCAATATTTCGGACAGGGGGCAGAGGGGAAGCTTTCTTT | CASSPIFRTGGRGEAFF | TRBD1 | TRBJ1-1 | TRBV19 | .
TGTGCCAGCAGTGAACAGGGCCGAGTCCAAGAGACCCAGTACTTC | CASSEQGRVQETQYF | . | TRBJ2-5 | TRBV7-6 | .
TGTGCCAGCAGTTTCCGTCGGACAGGGGACGTCACTGAAGCTTTCTTT | CASSFRRTGDVTEAFF | TRBD1 | TRBJ1-1 | TRBV28 | .
TGTGCCAGCAGCGCCGAGCTGAGCAATCAGCCCCAGCATTTT | CASSAELSNQPQHF | . | TRBJ1-5 | TRBV7-9 | .
TGTGCCAGCAGCTCGGGGATGCAGCGGCATACGCAGTATTTT | CASSSGMQRHTQYF | . | TRBJ2-3 | TRBV7-2 | .
TGTGCCAGCAGTGAAGCGCATCAGGGGTTTGCCGCTGAAGCTTTCTTT | CASSEAHQGFAAEAFF | . | TRBJ1-1 | TRBV6-1 | .
TGTGCCAGCAGTGAGTGGGGGGAGGCCAACGTCCTGACTTTC | CASSEWGEANVLTF | . | TRBJ2-6 | TRBV6-1 | .
TGTGCCAGCAGCCACCGGTCGGGCCGCTCCTACGAGCAGTACTTC | CASSHRSGRSYEQYF | . | TRBJ2-7 | TRBV14 | once
TGTGCCAGCAGCCCTCAGGGGGCGGGGACCGGGGAGCTGTTTTTT | CASSPQGAGTGELFF | TRBD1 | TRBJ2-2 | TRBV7-7 | .
TGTGCCAGCAGTTTATTGCCTAGCGGGGTTGCTAGCACAGATACGCAGTATTTT | CASSLLPSGVASTDTQYF | TRBD2 | TRBJ2-3 | TRBV27 | .
TGTGCCAGCAGTGTTGGGCAGGGAGGTTATCAGCCCCAGCATTTT | CASSVGQGGYQPQHF | . | TRBJ1-5 | TRBV2 | .
TGTGCCAGCAGTTACTCTTACGTCTCCTACAATGAGCAGTTCTTC | CASSYSYVSYNEQFF | . | TRBJ2-1 | TRBV6-2/TRBV6-3 | once
TGTGCCAGCAGTGAAACCCCCGACAGGGGCACTGAAGCTTTCTTT | CASSETPDRGTEAFF | TRBD1 | TRBJ1-1 | TRBV25-1 | .
TGTGCCAGCAAGCTAGGGAACGAGAACACTGAAGCTTTCTTT | CASKLGNENTEAFF | . | TRBJ1-1 | TRBV28 | .
TGTGCCAGTAGGGGACAGGGGGCTTCCGAGCAGTACTTC | CASRGQGASEQYF | TRBD1 | TRBJ2-7 | TRBV19 | .
TGTGCCAGTAAACCGGATAACACGAACACCGGGGAGCTGTTTTTT | CASKPDNTNTGELFF | . | TRBJ2-2 | TRBV5-4 | .
TGCGCCAGCAGCTTGTCTTGGGCCCAATCGGACACCATATATTTT | CASSLSWAQSDTIYF | . | TRBJ1-3 | TRBV5-1 | medium-sized
TGTGCCAGCAGAGCCAAAACAGGGGGATGGAATCAGCCCCAGCATTTT | CASRAKTGGWNQPQHF | TRBD1 | TRBJ1-5 | TRBV27 | few
TGTGCCAGCAGCCGAGACCCTAACAATGAGCAGTTCTTC | CASSRDPNNEQFF | . | TRBJ2-1 | TRBV4-2 | .
TGTGCCAGCAGTTCCCCCTTCAGGACAGGAGGAGGCTACACCTTC | CASSSPFRTGGGYTF | TRBD1 | TRBJ1-2 | TRBV6-5 | .
TGTGCCAGCAGTTTGTGGCAGGGAGGGGCCCAGCCCCAGCATTTT | CASSLWQGGAQPQHF | . | TRBJ1-5 | TRBV6-5 | .
TGTGCCAGCAGTGCCTACGGGACAAACCAAGAGACCCAGTACTTC | CASSAYGTNQETQYF | . | TRBJ2-5 | TRBV27 | .
TGTGCCAGCAGCCGGGACAGGGGGCTAAACACCATATATTTT | CASSRDRGLNTIYF | TRBD1 | TRBJ1-3 | TRBV6-5 | .
TGTGCCAGTAGCCAACAGGGCTGGGACACAGATACGCAGTATTTT | CASSQQGWDTDTQYF | . | TRBJ2-3 | TRBV19 | .
TGTGCCAGTAGTATGGCAGGGGGCGTTTGGTATGGCTACACCTTC | CASSMAGGVWYGYTF | TRBD1 | TRBJ1-2 | TRBV19 | .
TGTGCCAGCAGCCCGGGTGGACTCACAGATACGCAGTATTTT | CASSPGGLTDTQYF | . | TRBJ2-3 | TRBV9 | .
TGTGCCAGCAGTCCCCTGGGGGGTAGAGGGGAAAAACTGTTTTTT | CASSPLGGRGEKLFF | . | TRBJ1-4 | TRBV6-5 | once
TGTGCCAGCAGCCAATTGGCAGGGGTTACCGGGGAGCTGTTTTTT | CASSQLAGVTGELFF | . | TRBJ2-2 | TRBV14 | .